The T cell receptor (beta chain) under discussion was sequenced for a study of CD8+CD57+ T cells in acquired aplastic anemia. CDR3 and TCR beta VDJ profiling relied on a genomic DNA template. Each CDR3 protein gets one entry after TCRdb re-called the reads with MiXCR. Of approximately 130,000 distinct CDR3 sequences listed, roughly 40% are singletons. General study results and limits: In CD8+ cells, Simpson's diversity showed no significant difference between patients and controls.

The germline V gene has CDR1 SGHRS and CDR2 YFSETQ. This CDR3 spans 13 amino acids. Patients included in sequencing had previously demonstrated CD8+CD57+ cell expansion by flow cytometry. This clonotype was observed a few times. Its antigen is unidentified. A much larger clone sits a single nucleotide away, making a read error possible. This receptor was obtained from a human donor with aplastic anemia. The chain recombines TRBV5-1 with TRBJ2-2; 7 bases fit TRBD1. Sequences were obtained from sorted CD4+, CD8+, or CD8+CD57+ T cells (not recorded which) from PBMCs. CDR3 protein: CASSQGGAGELVF. The CDR3 DNA sequence: TGCGCCAGCAGCCAAGGGGGCGCCGGGGAGCTGGTTTTT.